The text below deals with one TCR beta chain. Its antigen is undetermined. The data originate from a study of T-cell reconstitution after alpha-beta-depleted transplantation in children. Study-level points and caveats: Alpha-beta T cells present about two months after transplant were reported to originate from several hundred expanded graft clones. T-cell numbers and diversity, one year after transplant, stemmed largely from T cells that were newly produced. Several patients had high TCRbeta diversity at day 60; it came from surviving recipient T cells and thymic progenitors.

The TCRbeta library incorporated unique molecular identifiers. TCRdb re-analysed the PCR reads in MiXCR, keeping a single row per CDR3 protein. The table shows 280,000 or so distinct CDR3 sequences, with 9.5% to 13% occurring only once. Trimming stripped 5 bases from V and 2 bases from J, with 11 bases between. The CDR3 has 14 amino acids. From germline, CDR1 is SGHNT and CDR2 YYREEE (reference sequence). This receptor was identified in a male patient under 10 years old who had a stem cell transplant for chronic granulomatous disease, so the T cells may come from the graft donor. The sample here was peripheral blood, taken 180 days after TCRalphabeta/CD19-depleted stem cell transplant. The chain links TRBV5-4 to TRBJ2-4; possible D gene TRBD1, 5 bases. CDR3 amino acids: CASSSDTTKNIQYF. The CDR3 DNA sequence: TGTGCCAGCAGTTCGGACACAACCAAAAACATTCAGTACTTC. Complete variable domain (other parts from reference TRBV5-4 and TRBJ2-4): ETGVTQSPTHLIKTRGQQVTLRCSSQSGHNTVSWYQQALGQGPQFIFQYYREEENGRGNFPPRFSGLQFPNYSSELNVNALELDDSALYLCASSSDTTKNIQYFGAGTRLSVL.